What follows describes a single T cell receptor (beta chain). Its antigen specificity is not known. One base away there is no much larger clone; base qualities are not given. This entry comes from a study of blood T cell repertoires in COVID-19 (dated by TCRdb to 2018 to 2021). In the study overall: Samples from collaborators originated in the United States, Italy and Spain and spanned both the acute and convalescent phases of COVID-19. The dataset comprised deeply sampled blood TCRbeta repertoires from subjects exposed to, actively infected with, or recovered from COVID-19. The sample metadata nearly always contained a de-identified subject ID, COVID-19 status, age in years and sex. The repertoires were released in a freely available public database intended as a resource for research on the immune response to SARS-CoV-2. The prospective study material was composed of cDNA or gDNA derived from T cells, B-cell-depleted T cells, or PBMCs. Samples were obtained from the ongoing ImmuneRACE study (first 160 participants) and from approximately 1,200 subjects provided by 6 global collaborators. Where available, HLA class I and class II types were taken from metadata supplied by the sample provider and were not determined by assay-based typing.

Broader findings and caveats from the paper: The quantity of clinical and demographic metadata differed by source and by participant and was supplied without curation.

Enrolling through a virtual design, the prospective study's participants ranged in age from roughly 18 to 95 years and lived across roughly 24 United States geographic areas. To assign participants to cohorts, the prospective study relied on clinical history that participants themselves reported in a screening survey and a study questionnaire. Recovered participants in ImmuneRACE Cohort 3 were defined by two consecutive negative NP/OP PCR tests, clearance by a healthcare professional, or resolution of symptoms. In the prospective study, whole blood, serum and a nasopharyngeal or oropharyngeal swab were collected from each participant by mobile phlebotomists. Prospective study participants could optionally give additional blood draws and questionnaires over an approximately 2-month period. Before DNA extraction, blood samples from the prospective study were shipped at room temperature or frozen.

The immunoSEQ Assay, a bias-controlled multiplex PCR, was used to amplify TCRbeta CDR3 regions from genomic DNA. The authors' pipeline ran thus. The number of nucleated cells in each sample was estimated from the amplification of reference gene primers within the assay. Sequence reads were collapsed and filtered to measure the absolute abundance of every unique TCRbeta CDR3 rearrangement. For each sample, productive Simpson clonality was calculated as the square root of Simpson's diversity index across productive rearrangements. TCRdb limited this immuneACCESS table to in-frame rearrangements with V and J called. A share of clones is missing; checked studies link under half to unresolved V genes, and the rest is unexplained. V and J calls plus clone size are reproduced from that table; the DNA served to infer D and trimming. The sample table records about 250,000 clones; 70% to 90% of these occur just once. 3.5% to 4.5% of the sample comes from the top ten.

This TCR was sampled from a woman aged 25-40 years who had recovered from COVID-19. Sequencing used PBMCs or T cells enriched from blood (not recorded which).

The CDR3 in this case is CASSEGPSGGYEQYF. In nucleotide form, the sequence is TGTGCCAGCAGCGAAGGGCCTAGCGGGGGGTACGAGCAGTACTTC. The chain is made from TRBV3-1 (or the pseudogene TRBV3-2) and TRBJ2-7; 11 junctional bases match TRBD2. Inclusive of the bounding cysteine and phenylalanine, the CDR3 is 15 residues long. The kept DNA is CDR3 alone, 45 bases in frame from the first base. From a lookup of the germline V gene (reference sequence), CDR1 and CDR2 are LGHDT and YNNKEL. V lost 5 bases and J lost 4 bases, and the count of bases not matched to a germline gene is 7.